The 25 T cell receptor beta chains reported below all come from one sample, sequenced in a study of T-cell memory formation after mild COVID-19. TCRdb passed the 5' RACE reads through MiXCR, listing each CDR3 protein once. The table lists roughly 320,000 distinct CDR3 sequences, around 30% of them singletons. Sequencing used PBMCs or a T cell subset sorted from them (not recorded which). The receptors shown here come from an adult woman who had mild COVID-19 (a few samples of this study predate the infection). Cell type and time point are not known.

This clonotype turned up a few times. The chain uses TRBV5-1 and TRBJ2-7; D unclear. CDR1 SGHRS and CDR2 YFSETQ come from the germline V gene. V was shortened by 2 bases and J by 4 bases, with 13 bases between the two germline ends. CDR3 length: 14 amino acids. CDR3 nucleotide sequence: TGCGCCAGCAGCTTCGGTGAGAGTTCGTACGAGCAGTACTTC. Encoded protein: CASSFGESSYEQYF.

CDR3 protein: CASSPPEGMGSPLHF. The DNA of the CDR3 is TGTGCCAGCAGCCCCCCGGAGGGGATGGGATCACCCCTCCACTTT. V usage is TRBV11-3 and J usage is TRBJ1-6; the D gene is possibly TRBD1 (5 bases). The CDR3 is 15 amino acids. The V end lost 5 bases, the J end lost 10 bases, and 18 bases lay between the germline ends. Germline CDR1 reads SGHNT; CDR2 reads YENEEA.

Relative to its sample, this clonotype is medium-sized (0.01 to 0.1%). The genes are TRBV5-6 and TRBJ2-1; 7 bases align to TRBD1. Losses at the gene ends were 4 bases for V and 0 bases for J; bases not matched to a gene: 4. Germline V CDR1 and CDR2: SGHDT, YYEEEE. This CDR3 has 15 residues. The CDR3 reads CASSPGGSSYNEQFF. The CDR3 region has the DNA TGTGCCAGCAGCCCAGGGGGAAGCTCCTACAATGAGCAGTTCTTC.

The chain links TRBV4-1 to TRBJ2-7; 9 bases line up with TRBD1. This CDR3 is built from 15 residues. Trimming at V came to 1 base and at J to 4 bases, leaving 5 bases not matched to a gene. Germline lookup yields CDR1 MGHRA and CDR2 YSYEKL. The CDR3 loop is CASSQVGTGFYEQYF. CDR3 DNA sequence: TGCGCCAGCAGCCAAGTTGGGACAGGGTTTTACGAGCAGTACTTC.

V gene TRBV4-3 combines with J gene TRBJ1-5; 8 bases are a match to TRBD1. In germline, CDR1 is LGHNA, CDR2 YSLEER. The CDR3 extends over 15 amino acids. V lost 4 bases and J lost 5; bases outside the gene matches: 7. CDR3 bases: TGCGCCAGCAGCCCTGGACAGGGCCGCCATCAGCCCCAGCATTTT. Its protein product is CASSPGQGRHQPQHF.

In this sample, this clonotype turned up a few times. The rearrangement joins TRBV9 to TRBJ2-7, with 12 bases aligning to TRBD2. Germline V CDR1 and CDR2: SGDLS, YYNGEE. V was clipped by 3 bases and J by 1 base; unmatched bases: 8. The CDR3 has 17 amino acids. CDR3: CASSASLLAGGSYEQYF. CDR3 in DNA: TGTGCCAGCAGCGCTTCCCTCCTAGCGGGAGGGTCCTACGAGCAGTACTTC.

In its sample, this clonotype was seen a few times. V gene TRBV5-6 combines with J gene TRBJ1-6; D ambiguous. Trimming pared 0 bases from V and 7 bases from J, leaving 17 bases between. The CDR3 loop spans 17 amino acids. Looked up from germline, CDR1 is SGHDT and CDR2 is YYEEEE. The CDR3 region has the DNA TGTGCCAGCAGCTTGGTAGGTTCGGGGTTCGGCAATTCACCCCTCCACTTT. Amino acids: CASSLVGSGFGNSPLHF.

The chain couples TRBV5-6 to TRBJ1-6, with 8 nucleotides matching TRBD1. The CDR3 length is 13 residues. Germline CDR1 reads SGHDT; CDR2 reads YYEEEE. V was pared by 2 bases and J by 10 bases, with 2 bases of the junction left unmatched. Here the CDR3 reads CASSFTGGSPLHF. For the CDR3, the DNA is TGTGCCAGCAGCTTTACAGGGGGGTCACCCCTCCACTTT.

The rearrangement links TRBV12-3 or TRBV12-4 to TRBJ2-7; D may be TRBD2 (5 bases). This CDR3 is 13 amino acids long. The V end lost 5 bases, the J end lost 3 bases, and 11 bases lay between the germline ends. CDR3: CASSPPDYYEQYF. In DNA form, the CDR3 reads TGTGCCAGCAGTCCCCCCGACTACTACGAGCAGTACTTC.

This clonotype was counted a few times. This sequence joins TRBV7-6 and TRBJ2-7; the D gene is possibly TRBD2 (6 bases). CDR1 SGHVS and CDR2 FNYEAQ come from the germline V gene. V was cut by 2 bases and J by 0 bases, with 11 bases left in between. The CDR3 loop spans 15 amino acids. The CDR3: CASSLQAGTSYEQYF. CDR3 DNA: TGTGCCAGCAGCTTACAAGCGGGTACCTCCTACGAGCAGTACTTC. Full variable domain (outside the CDR3, taken from reference TRBV7-6 and TRBJ2-7): GAGVSQSPRYKVTKRGQDVALRCDPISGHVSLYWYRQALGQGPEFLTYFNYEAQQDKSGLPNDRFSAERPEGSISTLTIQRTEQRDSAMYRCASSLQAGTSYEQYFGPGTRLTVT.

The V and J genes are TRBV12-3 or TRBV12-4 and TRBJ2-7, with D perhaps assigned TRBD1 or TRBD2 (5 bases each). This CDR3 comprises 14 residues. Trimming pared 5 bases from V and 3 bases from J, leaving 14 bases between. The CDR3 loop reads CASSETGTSYEQYF. CDR3 nucleotide sequence: TGTGCCAGCAGTGAGACCGGGACCAGCTACGAGCAGTACTTC.

The gene calls are TRBV12-3 or TRBV12-4 and TRBJ2-7, with 9 bases that match TRBD2. This CDR3 region has 14 residues. Trimming removed 5 bases from V and 5 bases from J; junction bases left unmatched: 7. CDR3 DNA sequence: TGTGCCAGCAGTCCCTATAGCGGGAGCCACGAGCAGTACTTC. It translates to CASSPYSGSHEQYF.

J is TRBJ2-7 and V is TRBV4-3; D gene ambiguous. The CDR3 runs to 13 residues. V dropped 0 bases and J dropped 6 bases, with 9 bases sitting between them. CDR1 and CDR2 (germline): LGHNA, YSLEER. The CDR3 region has the DNA TGCGCCAGCAGCCAAGACCCCTCCACCGAGCAGTACTTC. Translating gives CASSQDPSTEQYF.

The sample holds a few counts of this clonotype. The chain employs TRBV7-9 and TRBJ2-1; the match to TRBD2 covers 10 bases. The CDR3 has 16 residues. The trim removed 4 bases at V and 3 bases at J, leaving 6 bases unmatched. Germline CDR1 reads SEHNR; CDR2 reads FQNEAQ (reference sequence). CDR3 residues: CASSSPRTSGYNEQFF. CDR3 coding DNA: TGTGCCAGCAGCTCACCAAGGACTAGCGGCTACAATGAGCAGTTCTTC.

This clonotype was counted only a few times. The rearrangement uses TRBV20-1 and TRBJ1-5; D remains unclear. Germline loops: CDR1 DFQATT, CDR2 SNEGSKA (reference sequence). The CDR3 spans 13 residues. Trimming left V 6 bases short and J 0 bases short, with 9 bases between. As DNA, the CDR3 is TGCAGTGCGATAGACATTAGCAATCAGCCCCAGCATTTT. Translated: CSAIDISNQPQHF.

The V and J genes are TRBV12-3 or TRBV12-4 and TRBJ2-2, with D possibly being TRBD2 (6 bases). The V and J ends lost 7 bases and 5 bases respectively, with 14 bases between them. There are 14 residues in the CDR3. CDR3 coding DNA: TGTGCCAGCAACCCCCCGGGGGTTACCGGGGAGCTGTTTTTT. It specifies CASNPPGVTGELFF.

The chain has TRBV7-9 and TRBJ2-1, with D perhaps given as TRBD1 or TRBD2 (5 bases each). V lost 0 bases and J lost 3, with 12 bases in between. The CDR3 covers 16 residues. Germline loops: CDR1 SEHNR, CDR2 FQNEAQ (reference sequence). The chain's CDR3 is CASSLAGPPLYNEQFF. Here the CDR3 DNA reads TGTGCCAGCAGCTTAGCGGGACCACCTCTCTACAATGAGCAGTTCTTC.

This clonotype was detected a few times. The chain is built from TRBV9 and TRBJ2-7; 8 positions agree with TRBD1. CDR1 and CDR2 from the germline V gene are SGDLS and YYNGEE. The CDR3 extends over 15 amino acids. The J segment lost 4 bases and the V segment lost 3 bases, leaving 9 bases of the junction unmatched. The CDR3 protein is CASSASQGAMYEQYF. The DNA of the CDR3 is TGTGCCAGCAGCGCGTCTCAGGGGGCCATGTACGAGCAGTACTTC.

The rearrangement links TRBV24-1 to TRBJ2-2, with D unclear. This CDR3 contains 16 residues. Deletions cut 2 bases from V and 7 bases from J, with 16 bases between. Germline CDR1 KGHDR, CDR2 SFDVKD. In DNA form, the CDR3 reads TGTGCCACCAGTGATTCTACAAGGGAACTTGGCGGGGAGCTGTTTTTT. Residues: CATSDSTRELGGELFF.

This clonotype was recorded a few times. The chain is built from TRBV19 and TRBJ1-1; D remains ambiguous. Germline loops: CDR1 LNHDA, CDR2 SQIVND (reference sequence). The CDR3 runs 12 residues. The V and J ends lost 7 bases and 1 base respectively, with 7 bases between them. The CDR3: CASKEGNTEAFF. DNA of the CDR3: TGTGCCAGTAAGGAGGGGAACACTGAAGCTTTCTTT.

This clonotype was counted only a few times. J is TRBJ2-7 and V is TRBV20-1, with 8 bases matching TRBD2. From germline, CDR1 is DFQATT and CDR2 SNEGSKA (reference sequence). V lost 0 bases, J lost 3 bases, and 1 base stayed unmatched. This CDR3 is built from 13 residues. The CDR3: CSARDRGGYEQYF. The CDR3, as DNA: TGCAGTGCTAGAGATCGGGGGGGCTACGAGCAGTACTTC.

V is TRBV5-1 and J is TRBJ2-1; 7 bases are a match to TRBD2. V shed 6 bases, J shed 1 base, and the junction held 10 bases outside the gene matches. This CDR3 region has 16 residues. CDR1 SGHRS and CDR2 YFSETQ come from the germline V gene. CDR3 in amino acids: CASTTSGDASYNEQFF. DNA for the CDR3: TGCGCCAGCACAACCAGCGGGGATGCTTCCTACAATGAGCAGTTCTTC.

This clonotype was found many times. This chain joins TRBV4-3 and TRBJ2-2; maybe TRBD2 (6 bases). CDR1 is LGHNA and CDR2 is YSLEER in the germline V gene. V lost 0 bases and J lost 6, with 8 bases in between. The CDR3 runs to 14 residues. The CDR3 is CASSQEGGAGELFF. For the CDR3, the DNA is TGCGCCAGCAGCCAAGAGGGCGGGGCCGGGGAGCTGTTTTTT.

This clonotype was seen ten or more times. The V call is TRBV5-1, the J call TRBJ2-7; 9 bases map to TRBD2. J lost 4 bases, V lost 5 bases, and 7 bases had no gene match. This CDR3 is built from 14 residues. Germline lookup yields CDR1 SGHRS and CDR2 YFSETQ. The CDR3 loop is CASSATSGSYEQYF. For the CDR3, the DNA is TGCGCCAGCAGTGCGACTAGCGGATCGTACGAGCAGTACTTC.

This clonotype appeared many times. The rearrangement joins TRBV7-2 to TRBJ2-1; D might be TRBD1 (9 bases). Per the germline V gene, CDR1 is SGHTA and CDR2 is FQGNSA. Trimming shortened V by 4 bases and J by 4 bases, and 23 bases separated the two germline ends. The CDR3 is made up of 18 amino acids. The CDR3 DNA reads as TGTGCCAGCAGCTCGGGACAGGGAGCGGGAGAGGGATACAATGAGCAGTTCTTC. Amino acid sequence: CASSSGQGAGEGYNEQFF.